This entry describes one T cell receptor beta chain. TCRdb keeps only in-frame clones here, not all; method: immunoSEQ multiplex PCR. The sample shows 450,000 to 650,000 clones, around 82% of them seen only once. This entry comes from a study of shared T cell receptors in the human thymus. Unmatched junction bases numbered 4, after V lost 3 bases and J lost 5 bases. The germline CDR1 and CDR2 sequences are SEHNR and FQNEAQ (reference sequence). The CDR3 is 13 amino acids. These sequences were also reported in another study, on human thymus T cells. From that study: All donors were healthy Finnish infants who were undergoing corrective surgery to treat congenital heart defects. Resections from corrective heart surgery supplied the thymus tissue. Thymic and blood repertoires seemed to favor certain V and J genes.

The sequence was collected from a boy in the first two years of life with a congenital heart defect. The chain has TRBV7-9 and TRBJ2-7; TRBD1 matches at 7 bases. Material: thymocytes. CDR3 sequence reads: CASSLPDRDEQYF. CDR3 nucleotides: TGTGCCAGCAGCTTGCCAGACAGGGACGAGCAGTACTTC.